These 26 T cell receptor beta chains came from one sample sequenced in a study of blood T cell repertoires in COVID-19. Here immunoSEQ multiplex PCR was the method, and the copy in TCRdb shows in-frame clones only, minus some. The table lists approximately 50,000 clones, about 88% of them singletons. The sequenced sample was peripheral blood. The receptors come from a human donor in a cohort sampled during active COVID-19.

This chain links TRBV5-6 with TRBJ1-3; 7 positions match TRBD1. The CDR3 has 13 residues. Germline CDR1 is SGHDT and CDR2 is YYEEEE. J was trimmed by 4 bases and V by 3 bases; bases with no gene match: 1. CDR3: CASSWDRGNTIYF. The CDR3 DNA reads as TGTGCCAGCAGCTGGGACAGAGGAAACACCATATATTTT. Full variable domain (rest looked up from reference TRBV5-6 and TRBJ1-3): DAGVTQSPTHLIKTRGQQVTLRCSPKSGHDTVSWYQQALGQGPQFIFQYYEEEERQRGNFPDRFSGHQFPNYSSELNVNALLLGDSALYLCASSWDRGNTIYFGEGSWLTVV.

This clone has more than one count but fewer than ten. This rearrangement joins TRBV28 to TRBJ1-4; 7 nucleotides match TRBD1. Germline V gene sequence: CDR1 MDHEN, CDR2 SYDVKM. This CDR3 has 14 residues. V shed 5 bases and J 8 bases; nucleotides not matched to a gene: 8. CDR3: CASSRQGAQEKLFF. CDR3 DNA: TGTGCCAGCAGTCGACAGGGCGCTCAGGAAAAACTGTTTTTT.

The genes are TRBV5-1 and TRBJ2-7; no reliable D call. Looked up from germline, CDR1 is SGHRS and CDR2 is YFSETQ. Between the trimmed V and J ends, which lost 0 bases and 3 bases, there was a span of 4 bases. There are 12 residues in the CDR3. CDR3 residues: CASSLDIYEQYF. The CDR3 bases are TGCGCCAGCAGCTTGGACATCTACGAGCAGTACTTC.

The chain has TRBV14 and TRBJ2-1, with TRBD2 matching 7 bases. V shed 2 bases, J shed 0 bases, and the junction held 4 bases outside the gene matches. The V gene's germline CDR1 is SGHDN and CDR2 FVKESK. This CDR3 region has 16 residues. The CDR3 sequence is CASSQPGRGSYNEQFF. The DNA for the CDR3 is TGTGCCAGCAGCCAACCGGGGAGGGGCTCCTACAATGAGCAGTTCTTC.

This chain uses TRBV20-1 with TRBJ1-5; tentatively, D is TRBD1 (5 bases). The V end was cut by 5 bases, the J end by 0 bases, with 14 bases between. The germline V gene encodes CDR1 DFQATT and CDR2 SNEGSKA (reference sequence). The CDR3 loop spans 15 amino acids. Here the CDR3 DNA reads TGCAGTGCTGGTGACAGATACCATAGCAATCAGCCCCAGCATTTT. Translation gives CSAGDRYHSNQPQHF.

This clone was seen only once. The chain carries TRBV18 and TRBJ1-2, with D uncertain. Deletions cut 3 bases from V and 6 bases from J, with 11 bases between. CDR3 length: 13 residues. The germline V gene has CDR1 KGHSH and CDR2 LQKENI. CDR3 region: CASSPERRDGYTF. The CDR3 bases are TGTGCCAGCTCACCTGAGAGGAGGGATGGCTACACCTTC.

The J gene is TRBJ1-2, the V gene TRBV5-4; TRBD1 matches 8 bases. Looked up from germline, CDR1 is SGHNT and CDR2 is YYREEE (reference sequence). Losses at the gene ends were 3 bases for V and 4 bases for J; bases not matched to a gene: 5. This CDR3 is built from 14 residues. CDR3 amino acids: CASSSTGGSYGYTF. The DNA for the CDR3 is TGTGCCAGCAGCTCAACAGGGGGTAGCTATGGCTACACCTTC.

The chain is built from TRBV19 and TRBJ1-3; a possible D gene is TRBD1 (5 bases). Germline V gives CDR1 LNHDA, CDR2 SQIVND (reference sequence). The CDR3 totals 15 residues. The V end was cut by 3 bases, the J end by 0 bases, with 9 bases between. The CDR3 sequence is CASSISDSSGNTIYF. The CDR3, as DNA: TGTGCCAGTAGTATCTCCGACAGCTCTGGAAACACCATATATTTT.

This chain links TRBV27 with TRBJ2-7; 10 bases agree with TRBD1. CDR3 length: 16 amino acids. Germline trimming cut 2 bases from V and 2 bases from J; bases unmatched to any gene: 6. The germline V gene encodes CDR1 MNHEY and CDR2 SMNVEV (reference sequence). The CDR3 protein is CASSLKVGTGAYEQYF. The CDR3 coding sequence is TGTGCCAGCAGTTTAAAGGTCGGGACAGGGGCCTACGAGCAGTACTTC.

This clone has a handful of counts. In nucleotides, the CDR3 is TGCGCCAGCAGCAGGGGCGTTTCCTACGAGCAGTACTTC. This encodes CASSRGVSYEQYF. The chain joins TRBV10-1 to TRBJ2-7; a possible D gene is TRBD1 (6 bases). Germline V gene lookup returns CDR1 WNHNN and CDR2 SYGVQD (reference sequence). Trimming took off 6 bases at V and 1 base at J, with 10 bases between the two ends. This CDR3 has 13 amino acids.

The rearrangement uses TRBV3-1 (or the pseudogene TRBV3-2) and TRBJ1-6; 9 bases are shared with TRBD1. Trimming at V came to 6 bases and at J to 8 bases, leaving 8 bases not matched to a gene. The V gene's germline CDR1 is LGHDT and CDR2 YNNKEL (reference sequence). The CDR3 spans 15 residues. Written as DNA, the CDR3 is TGTGCCAGCAGGCGAGGAGGGACAGGGTATTCACCCCTCCACTTT. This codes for CASRRGGTGYSPLHF.

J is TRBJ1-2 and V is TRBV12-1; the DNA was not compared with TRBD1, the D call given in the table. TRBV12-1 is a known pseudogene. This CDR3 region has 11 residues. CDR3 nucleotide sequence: TGTGCCAGCAGCTTTGGCAGGGATCTTCACTTC. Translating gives CASSFGRDLHF.

This CDR3 is CASSFRQGQETQYF. In nucleotides, the CDR3 is TGTGCCAGCAGCTTTCGACAGGGCCAAGAGACCCAGTACTTC. V gene TRBV7-9 combines with J gene TRBJ2-5; 7 bases are shared with TRBD1. The CDR3 runs 14 residues. J was trimmed by 1 base and V by 3 bases; bases with no gene match: 2. CDR1 is SEHNR and CDR2 is FQNEAQ in the germline V gene (reference sequence).

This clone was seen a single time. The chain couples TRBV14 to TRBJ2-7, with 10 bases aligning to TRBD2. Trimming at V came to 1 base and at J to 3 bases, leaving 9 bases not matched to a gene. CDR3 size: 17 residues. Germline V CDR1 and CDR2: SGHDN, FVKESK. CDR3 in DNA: TGTGCCAGCAGCCAAGTAATGCGCGTAGCGGGAGGCTACGAGCAGTACGTC. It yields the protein CASSQVMRVAGGYEQYV.

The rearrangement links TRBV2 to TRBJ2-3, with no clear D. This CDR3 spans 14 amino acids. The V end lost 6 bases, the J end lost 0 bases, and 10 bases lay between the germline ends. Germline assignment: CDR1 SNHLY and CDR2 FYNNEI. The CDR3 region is CASSRQLSTDTQYF. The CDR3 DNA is TGTGCCAGCAGCCGACAACTTAGCACAGATACGCAGTATTTT.

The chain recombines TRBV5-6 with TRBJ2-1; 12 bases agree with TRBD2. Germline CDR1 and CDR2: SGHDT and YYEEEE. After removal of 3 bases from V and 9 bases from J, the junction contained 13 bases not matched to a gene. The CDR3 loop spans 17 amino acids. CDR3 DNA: TGTGCCAGCAGCTCTTTGGGGCGGACTAGCGGGGAGGGTGAGCAGTTCTTC. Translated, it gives CASSSLGRTSGEGEQFF.

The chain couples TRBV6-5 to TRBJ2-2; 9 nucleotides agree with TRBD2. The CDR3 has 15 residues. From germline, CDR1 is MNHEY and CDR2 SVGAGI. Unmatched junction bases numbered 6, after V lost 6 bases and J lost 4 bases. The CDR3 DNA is TGTGCCAGCAGGACTAGCGGCCCTCGCACCGGGGAGCTGTTTTTT. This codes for CASRTSGPRTGELFF.

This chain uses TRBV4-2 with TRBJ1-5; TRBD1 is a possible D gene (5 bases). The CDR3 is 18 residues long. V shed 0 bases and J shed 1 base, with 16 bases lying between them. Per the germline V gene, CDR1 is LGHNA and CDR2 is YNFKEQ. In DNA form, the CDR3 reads TGTGCCAGCAGCCAAGATCTTGGTGCAGGGCTAAGCAATCAGCCCCAGCATTTT. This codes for CASSQDLGAGLSNQPQHF.

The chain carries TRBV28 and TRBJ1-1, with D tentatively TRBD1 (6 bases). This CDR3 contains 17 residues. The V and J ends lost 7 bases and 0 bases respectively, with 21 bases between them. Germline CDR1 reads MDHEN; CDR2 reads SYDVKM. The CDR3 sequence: CASTIRGTDGLNTEAFF. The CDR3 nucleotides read TGTGCCAGCACGATCAGGGGAACGGACGGGTTGAACACTGAAGCTTTCTTT.

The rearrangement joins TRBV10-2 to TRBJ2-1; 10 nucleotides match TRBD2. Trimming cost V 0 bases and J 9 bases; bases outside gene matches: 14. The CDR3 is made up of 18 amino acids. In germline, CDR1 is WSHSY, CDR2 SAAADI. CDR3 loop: CASSESTSLAGVPGEQFF. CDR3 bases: TGCGCCAGCAGTGAGTCAACCTCCCTAGCGGGAGTCCCGGGTGAGCAGTTCTTC.

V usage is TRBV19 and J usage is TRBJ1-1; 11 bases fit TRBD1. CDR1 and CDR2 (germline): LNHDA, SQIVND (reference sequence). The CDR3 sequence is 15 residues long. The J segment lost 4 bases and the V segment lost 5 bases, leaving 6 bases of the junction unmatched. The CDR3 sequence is CASSSTGTGGTEAFF. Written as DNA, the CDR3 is TGTGCCAGTAGTTCGACCGGGACAGGGGGCACTGAAGCTTTCTTT.

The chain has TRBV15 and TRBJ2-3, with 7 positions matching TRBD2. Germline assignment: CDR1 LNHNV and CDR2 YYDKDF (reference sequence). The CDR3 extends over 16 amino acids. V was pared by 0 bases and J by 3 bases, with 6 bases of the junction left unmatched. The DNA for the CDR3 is TGTGCCACCAGCAGAGAGAGAGCGGGAAGGACAGATACGCAGTATTTT. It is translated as CATSRERAGRTDTQYF.

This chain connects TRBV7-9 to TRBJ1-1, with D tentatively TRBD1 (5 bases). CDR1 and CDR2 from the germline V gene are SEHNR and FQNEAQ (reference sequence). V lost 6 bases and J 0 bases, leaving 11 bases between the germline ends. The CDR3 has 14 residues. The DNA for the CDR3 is TGTGCCAGCAGTAAAAAGGGGTTGAACACTGAAGCTTTCTTT. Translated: CASSKKGLNTEAFF. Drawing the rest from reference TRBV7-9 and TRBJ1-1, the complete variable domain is DTGVSQNPRHKITKRGQNVTFRCDPISEHNRLYWYRQTLGQGPEFLTYFQNEAQLEKSRLLSDRFSAERPKGSFSTLEIQRTEQGDSAMYLCASSKKGLNTEAFFGQGTRLTVV.

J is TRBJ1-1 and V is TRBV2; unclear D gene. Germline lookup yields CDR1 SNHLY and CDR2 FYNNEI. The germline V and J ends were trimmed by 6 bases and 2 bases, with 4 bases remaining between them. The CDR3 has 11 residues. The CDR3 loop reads CASSTNTEAFF. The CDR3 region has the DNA TGTGCCAGCAGCACTAACACTGAAGCTTTCTTT.

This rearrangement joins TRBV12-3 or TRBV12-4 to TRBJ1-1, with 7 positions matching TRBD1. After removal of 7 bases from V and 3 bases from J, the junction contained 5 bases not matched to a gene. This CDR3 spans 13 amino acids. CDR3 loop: CASTSTGDTEAFF. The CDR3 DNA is TGTGCCAGCACTTCCACAGGGGACACTGAAGCTTTCTTT.

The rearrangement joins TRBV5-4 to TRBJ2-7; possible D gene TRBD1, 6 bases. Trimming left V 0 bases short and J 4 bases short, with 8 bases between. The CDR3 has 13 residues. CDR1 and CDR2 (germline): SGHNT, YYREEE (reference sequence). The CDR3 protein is CASSLDRAYEQYF. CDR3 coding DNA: TGTGCCAGCAGCTTGGACAGGGCTTACGAGCAGTACTTC.